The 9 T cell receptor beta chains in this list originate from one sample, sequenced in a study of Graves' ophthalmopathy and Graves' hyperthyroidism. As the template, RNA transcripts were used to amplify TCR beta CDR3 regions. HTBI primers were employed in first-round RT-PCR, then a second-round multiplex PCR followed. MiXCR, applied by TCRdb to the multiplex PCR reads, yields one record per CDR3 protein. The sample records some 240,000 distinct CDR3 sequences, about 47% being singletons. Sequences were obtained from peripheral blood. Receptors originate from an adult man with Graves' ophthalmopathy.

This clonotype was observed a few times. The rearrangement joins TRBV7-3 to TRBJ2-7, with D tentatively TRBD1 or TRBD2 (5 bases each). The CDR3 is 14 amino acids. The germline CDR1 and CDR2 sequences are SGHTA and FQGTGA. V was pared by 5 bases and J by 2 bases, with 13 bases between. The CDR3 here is CASSPGQGPYEQYF. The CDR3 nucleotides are TGTGCCAGCAGCCCCGGGCAGGGACCCTACGAGCAGTACTTC.

As DNA, the CDR3 is TGTGCCAGCAGACGACTAGCGGGAGGGTTCGCGGTGCCCCAGTACTTC. The encoded protein is CASRRLAGGFAVPQYF. The gene calls are TRBV28 and TRBJ2-5, with TRBD2 identical over 14 bases. The CDR3 extends over 16 amino acids. After removal of 6 bases from V and 9 bases from J, the junction contained 12 bases not matched to a gene. CDR1 is MDHEN, CDR2 SYDVKM, per germline.

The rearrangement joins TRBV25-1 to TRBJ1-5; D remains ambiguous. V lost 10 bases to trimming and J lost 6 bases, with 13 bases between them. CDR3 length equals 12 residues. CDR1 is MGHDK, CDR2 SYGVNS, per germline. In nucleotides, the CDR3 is TGTGCCACCTACGGGGTGGTTCAGCCCCAGCATTTT. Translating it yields CATYGVVQPQHF.

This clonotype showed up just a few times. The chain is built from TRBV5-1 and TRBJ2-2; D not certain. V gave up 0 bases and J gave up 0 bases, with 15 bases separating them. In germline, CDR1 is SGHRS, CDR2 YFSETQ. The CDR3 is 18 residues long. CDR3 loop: CASSLGRGDFANTGELFF. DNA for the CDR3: TGCGCCAGCAGCTTGGGTCGTGGTGACTTTGCGAACACCGGGGAGCTGTTTTTT. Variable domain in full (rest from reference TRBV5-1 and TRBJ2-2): KAGVTQTPRYLIKTRGQQVTLSCSPISGHRSVSWYQQTPGQGLQFLFEYFSETQRNKGNFPGRFSGRQFSNSRSEMNVSTLELGDSALYLCASSLGRGDFANTGELFFGEGSRLTVL.

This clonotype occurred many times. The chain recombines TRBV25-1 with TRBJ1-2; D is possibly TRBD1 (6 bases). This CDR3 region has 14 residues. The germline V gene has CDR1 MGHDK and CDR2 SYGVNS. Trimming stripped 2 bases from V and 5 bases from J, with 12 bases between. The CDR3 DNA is TGTGCCAGCAGTGAAACCGGGACACAGTATGGCTACACCTTC. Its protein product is CASSETGTQYGYTF.

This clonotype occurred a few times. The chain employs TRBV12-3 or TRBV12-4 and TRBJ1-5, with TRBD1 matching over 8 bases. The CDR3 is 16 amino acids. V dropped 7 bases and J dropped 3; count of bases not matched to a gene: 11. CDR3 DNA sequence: TGTGCCAGCACCCTCGACAGGGGATATGACAATCAGCCCCAGCATTTT. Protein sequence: CASTLDRGYDNQPQHF.

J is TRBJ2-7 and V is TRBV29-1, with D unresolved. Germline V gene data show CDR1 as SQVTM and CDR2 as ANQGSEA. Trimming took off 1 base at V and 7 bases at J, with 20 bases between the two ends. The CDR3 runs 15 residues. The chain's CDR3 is CSVEVGLPPIGEQYF. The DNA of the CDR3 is TGCAGCGTTGAAGTCGGGTTACCTCCAATAGGGGAGCAGTACTTC.

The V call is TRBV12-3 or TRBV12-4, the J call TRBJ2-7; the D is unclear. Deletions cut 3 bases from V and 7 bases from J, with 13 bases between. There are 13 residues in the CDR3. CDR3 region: CASSFRAQWEQYF. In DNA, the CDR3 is TGTGCCAGCAGTTTCCGGGCCCAGTGGGAGCAGTACTTC.

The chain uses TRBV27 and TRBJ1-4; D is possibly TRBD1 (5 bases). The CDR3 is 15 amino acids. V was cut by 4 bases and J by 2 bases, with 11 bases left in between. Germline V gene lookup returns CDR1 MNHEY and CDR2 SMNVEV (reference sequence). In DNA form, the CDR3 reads TGTGCCAGCAGTTCCTGGAGGGGTACTAATGAAAAACTGTTTTTT. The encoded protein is CASSSWRGTNEKLFF.